The text below deals with one TCR beta chain. MiXCR, applied by TCRdb to the 5' RACE reads, yields one record per CDR3 protein. The sample records roughly 16,000 distinct CDR3 sequences, just under 6.5% being singletons. The data derive from a study of spatial heterogeneity in lung cancer. Documented time point: blood at routine non-recurrence follow-up after resection. Per germline, CDR1 SGHAT and CDR2 FQNNGV. The CDR3 runs 12 residues. With 1 base removed from V and 5 bases from J, the gap between germline ends came to 5 bases. The clonotype originates from a male donor with early-stage non-small cell lung cancer. The sequencing here drew on PBMCs, taken at follow-up. The chain combines TRBV11-2 with TRBJ2-5; D remains unclear. CDR3 nucleotide sequence: TGTGCCAGCAGCTTAGTCAGGGAGACCCAGTACTTC. Protein: CASSLVRETQYF.